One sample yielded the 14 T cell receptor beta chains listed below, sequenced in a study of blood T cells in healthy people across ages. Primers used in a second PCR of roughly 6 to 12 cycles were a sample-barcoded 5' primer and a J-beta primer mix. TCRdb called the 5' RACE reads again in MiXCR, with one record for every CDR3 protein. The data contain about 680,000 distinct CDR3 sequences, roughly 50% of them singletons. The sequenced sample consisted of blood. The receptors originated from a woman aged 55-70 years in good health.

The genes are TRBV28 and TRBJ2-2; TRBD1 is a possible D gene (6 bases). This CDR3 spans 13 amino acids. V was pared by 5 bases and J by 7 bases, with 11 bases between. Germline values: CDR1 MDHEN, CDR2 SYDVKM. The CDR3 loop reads CASSTRGGGELFF. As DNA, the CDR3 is TGTGCCAGCAGTACCAGGGGCGGCGGGGAGCTGTTTTTT.

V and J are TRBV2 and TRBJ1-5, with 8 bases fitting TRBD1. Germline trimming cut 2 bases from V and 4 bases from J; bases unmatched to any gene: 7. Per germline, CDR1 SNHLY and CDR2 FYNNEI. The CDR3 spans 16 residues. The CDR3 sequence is CASSENTGGRNQPQHF. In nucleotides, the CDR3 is TGTGCCAGCAGTGAAAACACAGGGGGTAGGAATCAGCCCCAGCATTTT.

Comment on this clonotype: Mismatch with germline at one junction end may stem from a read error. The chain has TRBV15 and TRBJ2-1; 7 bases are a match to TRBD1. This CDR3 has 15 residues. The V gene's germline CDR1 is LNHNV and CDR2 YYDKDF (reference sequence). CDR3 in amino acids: CATSATGAFYNEQNF. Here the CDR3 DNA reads TGTGCCACCAGCGCAACAGGGGCCTTCTACAATGAGCAGAACTTC.

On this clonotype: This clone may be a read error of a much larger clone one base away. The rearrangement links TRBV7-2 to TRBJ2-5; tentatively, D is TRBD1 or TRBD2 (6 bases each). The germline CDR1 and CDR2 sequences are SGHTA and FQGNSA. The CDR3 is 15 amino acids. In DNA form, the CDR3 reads TGTGCCAGCAGCTTAGTAGGGACACCGGGAGAGATCCAGTACTTC. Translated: CASSLVGTPGEIQYF.

In nucleotides, the CDR3 is TGTGCCACCAGCAGAGATCGGGGGTTCTTGATTGGTGAGCAGTTCTTC. Protein: CATSRDRGFLIGEQFF. The genes are TRBV15 and TRBJ2-1, with TRBD2 as a possible D gene (6 bases). Germline CDR1 and CDR2: LNHNV and YYDKDF (reference sequence). V lost 0 bases to trimming and J lost 9 bases, with 18 bases between them. The CDR3 consists of 16 residues.

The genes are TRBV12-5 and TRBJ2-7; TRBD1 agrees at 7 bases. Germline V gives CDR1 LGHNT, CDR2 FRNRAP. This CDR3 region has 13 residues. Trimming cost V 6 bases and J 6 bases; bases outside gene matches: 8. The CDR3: CASGPSGTAEQYF. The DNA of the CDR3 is TGTGCTAGTGGCCCGAGTGGGACAGCCGAGCAGTACTTC.

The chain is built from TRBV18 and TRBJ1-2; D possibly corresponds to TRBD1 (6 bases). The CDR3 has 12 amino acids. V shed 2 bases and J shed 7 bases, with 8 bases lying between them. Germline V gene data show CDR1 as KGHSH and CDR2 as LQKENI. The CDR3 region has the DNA TGTGCCAGCTCACCAGGGGGGCTTGGCTACACCTTC. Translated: CASSPGGLGYTF.

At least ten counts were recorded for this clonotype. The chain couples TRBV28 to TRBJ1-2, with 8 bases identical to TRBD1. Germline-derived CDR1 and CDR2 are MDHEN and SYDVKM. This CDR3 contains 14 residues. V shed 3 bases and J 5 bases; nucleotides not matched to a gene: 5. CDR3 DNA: TGTGCCAGCAGTTTCGGGACAGGCATATATGGCTACACCTTC. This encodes CASSFGTGIYGYTF.

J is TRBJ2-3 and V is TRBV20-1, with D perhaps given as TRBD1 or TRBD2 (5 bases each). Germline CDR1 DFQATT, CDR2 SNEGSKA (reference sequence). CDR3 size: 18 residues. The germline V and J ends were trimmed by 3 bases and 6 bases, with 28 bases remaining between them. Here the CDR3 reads CSARDPGPRGTALDTQYF. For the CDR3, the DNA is TGCAGTGCTAGGGACCCCGGACCTAGAGGGACCGCATTGGATACGCAGTATTTT.

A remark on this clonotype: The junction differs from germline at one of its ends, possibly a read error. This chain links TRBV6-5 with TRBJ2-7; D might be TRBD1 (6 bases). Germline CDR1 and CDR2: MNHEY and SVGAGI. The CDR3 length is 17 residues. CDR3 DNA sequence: TGTGCCGGCAGTTACGCGACAGGAGTAGAGGGAGTTGGCGAGCAGTACTTC. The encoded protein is CAGSYATGVEGVGEQYF.

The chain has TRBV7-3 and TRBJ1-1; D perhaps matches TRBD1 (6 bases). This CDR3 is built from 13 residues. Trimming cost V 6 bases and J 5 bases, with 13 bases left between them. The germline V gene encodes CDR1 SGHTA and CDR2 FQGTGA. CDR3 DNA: TGTGCCAGCAGTAAACAGGGAGAGACTGAAGCTTTCTTT. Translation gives CASSKQGETEAFF.

The CDR3 loop is CAWSDSGTGTHEQYF. CDR3 DNA sequence: TGTGCCTGGAGTGATTCCGGGACAGGGACCCACGAGCAGTACTTC. The chain carries TRBV30 and TRBJ2-7, with TRBD1 identical over 9 bases. The germline V gene has CDR1 GTSNPN and CDR2 SVGIG (reference sequence). The trim removed 1 base at V and 5 bases at J, leaving 9 bases unmatched. The CDR3 has 15 residues.

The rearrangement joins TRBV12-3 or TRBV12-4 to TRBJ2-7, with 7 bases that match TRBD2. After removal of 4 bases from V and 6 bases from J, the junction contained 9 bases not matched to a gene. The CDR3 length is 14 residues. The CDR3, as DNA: TGTGCCAGCAGTTCGTGGGGAGGGTCCATCGAGCAGTACTTC. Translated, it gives CASSSWGGSIEQYF.

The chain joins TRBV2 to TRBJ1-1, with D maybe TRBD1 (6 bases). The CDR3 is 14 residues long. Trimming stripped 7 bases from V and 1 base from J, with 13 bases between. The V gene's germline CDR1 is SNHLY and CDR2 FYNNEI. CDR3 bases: TGTGCCAGCAAACTTAGGACAGAGAACACTGAAGCTTTCTTT. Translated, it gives CASKLRTENTEAFF.